Listed below are T cell receptor beta chains from one sample, sequenced in a study of shared clonotypes between healthy human individuals. Produced via immunoSEQ multiplex PCR; TCRdb's table is partial and in-frame only. The profile covers about 1 million clones, with approximately 72% appearing a single time and about 1.5% taken by the ten largest. Sequencing was done on a sample of memory CD4+ T cells sorted from blood. The receptors shown here come from a man younger than 30 in good health. Each CDR3 is given with its conserved first and last residue. A D gene is named only where the DNA matches it firmly. Expanded clones are given a class, and other clones once, few, many or no size at all.

J,size,V,D,DNA,CDR3
TRBJ2-1,-,TRBV7-7,TRBD1,TGTGCTAGCAGCCGGGACAGGAGCTCCTACAATGAGCAGTTCTTC,CASSRDRSSYNEQFF
TRBJ2-3,-,TRBV7-9,-,TGTGCCAGCAGTTTCACGCAGGGCGCCAGCACAGATACGCAGTATTTT,CASSFTQGASTDTQYF
TRBJ2-5,-,TRBV7-2,TRBD2,TGTGCCAGCAGCTTATCATACGGGAGGGCAGAGACCCAGTACTTC,CASSLSYGRAETQYF
TRBJ1-5,-,TRBV2,-,TGTGCCAGCAATCGGCAGGGAGGTCAGCCCCAGCATTTT,CASNRQGGQPQHF
TRBJ2-3,-,TRBV27,-,TGTGCCAGCAGGGCTAGCACAGATACGCAGTATTTT,CASRASTDTQYF
TRBJ1-2,-,TRBV6-1,TRBD1,TGTGCCAGCAGTGCGCAAAACAGGGGCCCGAACTATGGCTACACCTTC,CASSAQNRGPNYGYTF
TRBJ2-7,few,TRBV5-1,-,TGCGCCAGCACTCGGGACGGTTCCTACGAGCAGTACTTC,CASTRDGSYEQYF
TRBJ2-2,-,TRBV10-3,-,TGTGCCATCACCGGGGAGAGTTTTGGCGGGGAGCTGTTTTTT,CAITGESFGGELFF
TRBJ1-1,-,TRBV6-5,-,TGTGCCAGCAGTTCGGACGAGGGGCCGGACACTGAAGCTTTCTTT,CASSSDEGPDTEAFF
TRBJ1-1,-,TRBV13,-,TGTGCCAGCAGCTTTCAAGACAGACGAGCAACTGAAGCTTTCTTT,CASSFQDRRATEAFF
TRBJ2-7,-,TRBV7-2,-,TGTGCCAGCAGCCGCCCCCCCTCCCGCGGGGACGAGCAGTACTTC,CASSRPPSRGDEQYF
TRBJ2-7,-,TRBV2,TRBD2,TGTGCCAGCTTGCGGGGGACCCACTCCTACGAGCAGTACTTC,CASLRGTHSYEQYF
TRBJ2-6,-,TRBV6-6,-,TGTGCCAGCAGTTACTCGGTAGGGGGGGCCAACGTCCTGACTTTC,CASSYSVGGANVLTF
TRBJ1-2,once,TRBV7-9,-,TGTGCCAGCAGCTTATGGAACCCGACCTGGGTGAACTATGGCTACACCTTC,CASSLWNPTWVNYGYTF
TRBJ2-3,-,TRBV2,-,TGTGCCAGCAGTCGACGTCCCCTTGGCACAGATACGCAGTATTTT,CASSRRPLGTDTQYF
TRBJ1-1,-,TRBV7-7,TRBD1,TGTGCTAGCAGCCCCGGGACAGGGGAGGCAGCTTTCTTT,CASSPGTGEAAFF
TRBJ1-5,-,TRBV5-1,-,TGCGCCAGCAGGCCTGGGACGGGTAGCAATCAGCCCCAGCATTTT,CASRPGTGSNQPQHF
TRBJ2-1,-,TRBV6-1,-,TGTGCCAGCAATACCGGGACTTACTACAATGAGCAGTTCTTC,CASNTGTYYNEQFF
TRBJ2-7,once,TRBV21-1,-,TGTGCCAGCAGCAAAGCGGCGGGTTCGGAGGAGCAGTACTTC,CASSKAAGSEEQYF
TRBJ1-4,-,TRBV28,TRBD1,TGTGCCAGCAGCCGGGACAGAACTAATGAAAAACTGTTTTTT,CASSRDRTNEKLFF
TRBJ2-7,-,TRBV2,-,TGTGCCAGCAGTCAGGCTAATTACGAGCAGTACTTC,CASSQANYEQYF
TRBJ1-1,few,TRBV30,-,TGTGCCTGGAGTCCAGGACTTAGTAGGGAAGCTTTCTTT,CAWSPGLSREAFF
TRBJ1-3,few,TRBV19,-,TGTGCCAGTAGTCTCGGGGGAGATGCCGGAAACACCATATATTTT,CASSLGGDAGNTIYF
TRBJ2-2,-,TRBV10-3,-,TGTGCCATCAGTGACGTCGGACTGGGTACCGGGGAGCTGTTTTTT,CAISDVGLGTGELFF
TRBJ2-1,-,TRBV7-2,-,TGTGCCAGCAGCTCCTCCCTTCTCAATGAGCAGTTCTTC,CASSSSLLNEQFF
TRBJ1-3,-,TRBV5-1,-,TGCGCCAGCAGCTTGGAACCAGTCTCTGGAAACACCATATATTTT,CASSLEPVSGNTIYF
TRBJ2-1,few,TRBV5-4,TRBD1,TGTGCCAGCAGTCCAGGACAGGGGGATGTAAAAAATGAGCAGTTCTTC,CASSPGQGDVKNEQFF
TRBJ1-2,-,TRBV5-1,-,TGCGCCAGCAGCCCCGAAACAATGGGAGGCTATGGCTACACCTTC,CASSPETMGGYGYTF
TRBJ2-7,-,TRBV23-1,-,TGCGCCAGCAGTCAATCGCCCCTCTCCTACGAGCAGTACTTC,CASSQSPLSYEQYF
TRBJ2-2,-,TRBV18,-,TGTGCCAGCTCACCTTCCCCCGGGGAGCTGTTTTTT,CASSPSPGELFF
TRBJ2-1,-,TRBV14,-,TGTGCCAGCAGCCCACCAAGCTCCTACAATGAGCAGTTCTTC,CASSPPSSYNEQFF
TRBJ2-4,-,TRBV9,-,TGTGCCAGCAGCGTAGCTCGTCCGCGGCTTCTCCCGAGGGATAGCATTCAGTACTTC,CASSVARPRLLPRDSIQYF